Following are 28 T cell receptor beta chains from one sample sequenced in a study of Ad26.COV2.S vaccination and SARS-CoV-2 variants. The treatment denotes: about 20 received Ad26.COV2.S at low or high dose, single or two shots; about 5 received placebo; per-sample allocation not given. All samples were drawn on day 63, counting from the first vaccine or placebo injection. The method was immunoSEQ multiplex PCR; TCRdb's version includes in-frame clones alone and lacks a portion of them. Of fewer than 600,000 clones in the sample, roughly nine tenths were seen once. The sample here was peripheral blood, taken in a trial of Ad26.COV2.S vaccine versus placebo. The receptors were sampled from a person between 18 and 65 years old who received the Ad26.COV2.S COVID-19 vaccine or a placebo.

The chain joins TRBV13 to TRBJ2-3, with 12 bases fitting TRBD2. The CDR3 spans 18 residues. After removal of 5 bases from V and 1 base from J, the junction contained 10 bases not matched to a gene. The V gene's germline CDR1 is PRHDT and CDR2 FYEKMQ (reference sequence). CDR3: CASSKLAGGPRGTDTQYF. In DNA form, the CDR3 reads TGTGCCAGCAGCAAACTAGCGGGAGGCCCCAGAGGCACAGATACGCAGTATTTT.

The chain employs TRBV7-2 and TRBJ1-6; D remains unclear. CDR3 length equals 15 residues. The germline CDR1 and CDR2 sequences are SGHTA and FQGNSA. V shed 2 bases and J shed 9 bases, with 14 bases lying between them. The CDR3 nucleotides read TGTGCCAGCAGCTTAAACTCCCAAGCGGGTTCACCCCTCCACTTT. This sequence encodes CASSLNSQAGSPLHF.

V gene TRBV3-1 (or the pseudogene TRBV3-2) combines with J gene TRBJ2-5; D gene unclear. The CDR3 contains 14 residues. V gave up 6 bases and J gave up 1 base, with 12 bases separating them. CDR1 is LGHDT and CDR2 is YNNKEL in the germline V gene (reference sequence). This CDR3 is CASRMGWRQETQYF. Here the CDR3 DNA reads TGTGCCAGCAGAATGGGGTGGCGCCAAGAGACCCAGTACTTC.

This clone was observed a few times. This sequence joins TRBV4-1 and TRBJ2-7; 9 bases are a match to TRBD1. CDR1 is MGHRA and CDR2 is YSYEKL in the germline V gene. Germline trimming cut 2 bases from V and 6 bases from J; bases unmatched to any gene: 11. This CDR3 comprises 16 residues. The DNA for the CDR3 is TGCGCCAGCAGCCAACGGGGCACGGGACAGGGCGCCGAGCAGTACTTC. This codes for CASSQRGTGQGAEQYF.

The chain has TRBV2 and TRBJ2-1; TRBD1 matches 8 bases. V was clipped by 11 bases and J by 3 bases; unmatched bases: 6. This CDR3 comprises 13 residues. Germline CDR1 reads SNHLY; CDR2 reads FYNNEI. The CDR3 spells CAGSDRDYNEQFF. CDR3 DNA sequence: TGTGCCGGATCGGACAGGGACTACAATGAGCAGTTCTTC.

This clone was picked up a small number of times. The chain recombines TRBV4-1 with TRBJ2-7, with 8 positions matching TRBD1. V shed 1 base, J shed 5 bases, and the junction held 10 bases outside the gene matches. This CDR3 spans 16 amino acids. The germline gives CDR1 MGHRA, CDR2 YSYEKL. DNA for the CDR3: TGCGCCAGCAGCCAAGGAGATACAGGGGGTGGAGACGAGCAGTACTTC. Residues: CASSQGDTGGGDEQYF.

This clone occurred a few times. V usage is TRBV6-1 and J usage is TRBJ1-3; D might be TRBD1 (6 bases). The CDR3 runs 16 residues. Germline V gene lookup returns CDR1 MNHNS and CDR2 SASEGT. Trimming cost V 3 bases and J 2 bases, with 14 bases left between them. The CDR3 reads CASSDPYRDAGNTIYF. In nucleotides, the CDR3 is TGTGCCAGCAGTGACCCTTACAGGGACGCTGGAAACACCATATATTTT.

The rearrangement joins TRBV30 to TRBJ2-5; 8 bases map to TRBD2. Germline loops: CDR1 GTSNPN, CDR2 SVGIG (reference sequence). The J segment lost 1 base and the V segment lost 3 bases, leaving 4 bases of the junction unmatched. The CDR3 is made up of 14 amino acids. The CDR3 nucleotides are TGTGCCTGGAGAGAGGCGGGGGGCCAAGAGACCCAGTACTTC. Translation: CAWREAGGQETQYF.

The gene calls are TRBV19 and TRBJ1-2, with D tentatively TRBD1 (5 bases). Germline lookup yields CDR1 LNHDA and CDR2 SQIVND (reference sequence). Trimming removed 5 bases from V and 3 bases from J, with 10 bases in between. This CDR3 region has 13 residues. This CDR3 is CASSPQGYYGYTF. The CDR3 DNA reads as TGTGCCAGTAGTCCGCAGGGATACTATGGCTACACCTTC.

This chain's CDR3 is CASSLPRQGDTGELFF. The CDR3 DNA sequence: TGTGCCAGCAGCTTACCGCGGCAGGGTGACACCGGGGAGCTGTTTTTT. This chain connects TRBV11-1 to TRBJ2-2, with D possibly TRBD1 on 5 matching bases. CDR1 and CDR2 (germline): SGHAT, FQDESV (reference sequence). Deletions cut 2 bases from V and 3 bases from J, with 13 bases between. This CDR3 spans 16 amino acids.

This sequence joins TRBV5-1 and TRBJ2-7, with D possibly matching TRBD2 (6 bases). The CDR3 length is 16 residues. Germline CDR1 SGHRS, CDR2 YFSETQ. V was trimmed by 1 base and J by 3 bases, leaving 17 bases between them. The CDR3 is CASSLSLGGGGYEQYF. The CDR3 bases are TGCGCCAGCAGCTTGTCGCTCGGGGGTGGTGGCTACGAGCAGTACTTC. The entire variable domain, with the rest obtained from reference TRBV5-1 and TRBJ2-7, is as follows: KAGVTQTPRYLIKTRGQQVTLSCSPISGHRSVSWYQQTPGQGLQFLFEYFSETQRNKGNFPGRFSGRQFSNSRSEMNVSTLELGDSALYLCASSLSLGGGGYEQYFGPGTRLTVT.

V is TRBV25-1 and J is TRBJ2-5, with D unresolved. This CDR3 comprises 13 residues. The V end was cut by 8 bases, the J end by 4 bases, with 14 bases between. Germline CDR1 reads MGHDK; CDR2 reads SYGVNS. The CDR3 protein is CASGPPVGETQYF. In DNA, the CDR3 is TGTGCCAGCGGACCTCCGGTAGGAGAGACCCAGTACTTC.

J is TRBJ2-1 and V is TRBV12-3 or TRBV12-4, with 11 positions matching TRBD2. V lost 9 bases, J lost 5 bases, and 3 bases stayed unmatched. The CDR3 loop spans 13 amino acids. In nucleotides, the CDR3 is TGTGCCAGTACACTAGCGGGGGACAATGAGCAGTTCTTC. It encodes CASTLAGDNEQFF.

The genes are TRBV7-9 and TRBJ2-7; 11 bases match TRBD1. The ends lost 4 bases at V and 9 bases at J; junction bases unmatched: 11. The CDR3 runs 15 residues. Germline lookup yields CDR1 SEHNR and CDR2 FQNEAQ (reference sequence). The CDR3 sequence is CASSYYFGQGAVQYF. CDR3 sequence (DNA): TGTGCCAGCAGCTACTATTTCGGACAGGGGGCGGTGCAGTACTTC. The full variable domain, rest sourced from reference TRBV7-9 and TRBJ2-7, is DTGVSQNPRHKITKRGQNVTFRCDPISEHNRLYWYRQTLGQGPEFLTYFQNEAQLEKSRLLSDRFSAERPKGSFSTLEIQRTEQGDSAMYLCASSYYFGQGAVQYFGPGTRLTVT.

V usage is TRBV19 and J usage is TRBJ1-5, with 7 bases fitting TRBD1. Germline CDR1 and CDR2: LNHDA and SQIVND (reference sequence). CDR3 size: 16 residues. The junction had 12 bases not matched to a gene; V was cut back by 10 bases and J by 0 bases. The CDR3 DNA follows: TGTGCCACGCTTCCAGGGGGAGCTAATAGCAATCAGCCCCAGCATTTT. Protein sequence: CATLPGGANSNQPQHF.

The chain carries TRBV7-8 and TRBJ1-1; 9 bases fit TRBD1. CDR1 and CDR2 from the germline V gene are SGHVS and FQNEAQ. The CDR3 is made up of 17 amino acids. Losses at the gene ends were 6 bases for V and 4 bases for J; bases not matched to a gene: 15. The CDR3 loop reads CASSFITGGMGSTEAFF. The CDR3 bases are TGTGCCAGCAGTTTCATAACAGGGGGCATGGGGTCCACTGAAGCTTTCTTT.

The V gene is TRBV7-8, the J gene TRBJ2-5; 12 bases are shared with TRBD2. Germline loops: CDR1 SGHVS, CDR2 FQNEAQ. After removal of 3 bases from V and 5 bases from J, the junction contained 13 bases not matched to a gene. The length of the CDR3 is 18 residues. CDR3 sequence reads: CASSFSKTSGGIRETQYF. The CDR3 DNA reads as TGTGCCAGCAGCTTTTCGAAGACTAGCGGGGGCATCCGGGAGACCCAGTACTTC.

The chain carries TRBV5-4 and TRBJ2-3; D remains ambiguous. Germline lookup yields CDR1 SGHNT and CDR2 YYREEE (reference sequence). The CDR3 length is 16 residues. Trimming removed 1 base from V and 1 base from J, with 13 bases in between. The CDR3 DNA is TGTGCCAGCAGCTTGCCAGAAAACCTAGGCACAGATACGCAGTATTTT. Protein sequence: CASSLPENLGTDTQYF.

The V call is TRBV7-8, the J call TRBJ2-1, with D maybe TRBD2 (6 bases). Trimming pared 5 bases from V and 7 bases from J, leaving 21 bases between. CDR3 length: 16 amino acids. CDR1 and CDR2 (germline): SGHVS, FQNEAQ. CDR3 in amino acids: CASSPGVGKGDNEQFF. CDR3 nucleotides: TGTGCCAGCAGCCCGGGAGTTGGGAAAGGAGATAATGAGCAGTTCTTC.

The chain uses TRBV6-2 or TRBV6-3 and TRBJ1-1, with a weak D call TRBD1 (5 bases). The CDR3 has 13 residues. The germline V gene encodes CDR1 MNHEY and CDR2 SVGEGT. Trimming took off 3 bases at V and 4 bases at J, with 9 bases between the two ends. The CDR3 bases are TGTGCCAGCAGTTATCGGGGGTCCACTGAAGCTTTCTTT. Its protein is CASSYRGSTEAFF.

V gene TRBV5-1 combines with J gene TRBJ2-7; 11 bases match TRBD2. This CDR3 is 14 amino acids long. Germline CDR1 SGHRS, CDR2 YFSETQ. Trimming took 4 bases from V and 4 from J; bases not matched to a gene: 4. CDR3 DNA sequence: TGCGCCAGCAGCCCGACTAGCGGGAAATACGAGCAGTACTTC. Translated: CASSPTSGKYEQYF. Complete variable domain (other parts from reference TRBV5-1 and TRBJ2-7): KAGVTQTPRYLIKTRGQQVTLSCSPISGHRSVSWYQQTPGQGLQFLFEYFSETQRNKGNFPGRFSGRQFSNSRSEMNVSTLELGDSALYLCASSPTSGKYEQYFGPGTRLTVT.

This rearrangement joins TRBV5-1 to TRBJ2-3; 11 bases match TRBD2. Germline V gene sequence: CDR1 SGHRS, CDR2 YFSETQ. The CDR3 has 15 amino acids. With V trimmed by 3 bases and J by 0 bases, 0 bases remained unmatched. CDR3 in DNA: TGCGCCAGCAGCTCTAGCGGGGGGAGCACAGATACGCAGTATTTT. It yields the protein CASSSSGGSTDTQYF.

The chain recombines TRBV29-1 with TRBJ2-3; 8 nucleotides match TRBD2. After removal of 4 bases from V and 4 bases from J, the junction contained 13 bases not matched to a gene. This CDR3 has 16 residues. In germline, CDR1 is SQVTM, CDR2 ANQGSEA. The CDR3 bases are TGCAGCGTTGTGGGTTTGGCGGGAGGTCAAGCAGATACGCAGTATTTT. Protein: CSVVGLAGGQADTQYF.

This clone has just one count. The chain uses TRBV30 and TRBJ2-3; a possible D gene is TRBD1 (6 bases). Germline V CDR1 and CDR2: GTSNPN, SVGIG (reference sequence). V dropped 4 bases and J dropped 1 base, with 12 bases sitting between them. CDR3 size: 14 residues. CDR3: CAWIPTGRTDTQYF. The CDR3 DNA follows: TGTGCCTGGATCCCCACAGGGCGCACAGATACGCAGTATTTT.

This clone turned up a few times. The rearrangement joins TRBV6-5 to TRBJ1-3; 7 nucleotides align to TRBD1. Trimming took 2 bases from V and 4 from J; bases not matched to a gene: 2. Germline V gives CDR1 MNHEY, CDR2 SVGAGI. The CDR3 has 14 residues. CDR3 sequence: CASSYGGQGNTIYF. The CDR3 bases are TGTGCCAGCAGTTACGGGGGACAGGGAAACACCATATATTTT.

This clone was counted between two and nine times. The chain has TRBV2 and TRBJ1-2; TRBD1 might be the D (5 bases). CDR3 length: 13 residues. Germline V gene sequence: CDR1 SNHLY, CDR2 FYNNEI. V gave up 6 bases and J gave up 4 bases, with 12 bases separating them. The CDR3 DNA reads TGTGCCAGCAGGGAGACAGAATTCTATGGCTACACCTTC. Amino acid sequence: CASRETEFYGYTF.

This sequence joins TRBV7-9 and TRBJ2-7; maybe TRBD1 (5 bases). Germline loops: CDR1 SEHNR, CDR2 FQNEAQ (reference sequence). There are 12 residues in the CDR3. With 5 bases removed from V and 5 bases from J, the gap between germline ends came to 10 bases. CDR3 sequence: CASSGDSHEQYF. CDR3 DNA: TGTGCCAGCAGCGGTGACAGTCACGAGCAGTACTTC.

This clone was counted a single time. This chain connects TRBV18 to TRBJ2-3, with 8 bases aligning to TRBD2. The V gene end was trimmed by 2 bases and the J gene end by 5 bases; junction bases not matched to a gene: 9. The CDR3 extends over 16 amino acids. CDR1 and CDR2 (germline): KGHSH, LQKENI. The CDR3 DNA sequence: TGTGCCAGCTCACCAGAAAGCGGGAGTTATGGAGATACGCAGTATTTT. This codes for CASSPESGSYGDTQYF.